This is a list of T cell receptor beta chains from one sample in a study of blood T cell repertoires in COVID-19. The protocol was immunoSEQ multiplex PCR, while the TCRdb copy is restricted to in-frame clones and leaves out a portion. This table has some 260,000 clones, around nine tenths appearing once. Sequenced input: peripheral blood. The receptor source for this set is an elderly man with acute or convalescent COVID-19. Each CDR3 is given with its conserved first and last residue.

J	V	CDR3
TRBJ2-1	TRBV2	CASSDLDRGQGNEQFF
TRBJ2-5	TRBV7-2	CASSYRAGGYETQYF
TRBJ2-7	TRBV7-6	CASSLRRVAGDEQYF
TRBJ2-1	TRBV4-2	CASSQDGGGFSYNEQFF
TRBJ1-3	TRBV12-5	CASGLVGIVGGLNTIYF
TRBJ2-3	TRBV4-3	CASSQVAAAGTDTQYF
TRBJ1-5	TRBV28	CASSYPEPQHF
TRBJ1-3	TRBV18	CASSPSISGNTIYF
TRBJ2-1	TRBV7-2	CASSRGTAGGLYNEQFF
TRBJ2-3	TRBV13	CASSDSSGGASGTDTQYF
TRBJ2-1	TRBV5-1	CASSLKDRGNNEQFF
TRBJ2-3	TRBV6-5	CASSSGRSSTDTQYF
TRBJ2-3	TRBV19	CASSIESGRLAVARDTQYF
TRBJ1-5	TRBV2	CASSDRGLPNQPQHF
TRBJ2-5	TRBV10-3	CAISVSSDRPSGRETQYF
TRBJ2-2	TRBV10-2	CASSENLAGELFF